A single sample gave rise to the 29 T cell receptor beta chains below, sequenced in a study of OX40 agonist ivuxolimab in advanced cancers. Generated by immunoSEQ multiplex PCR, the TCRdb table keeps only in-frame clones and is missing some. The sample records under 20,000 clones, under 85% being singletons. The starting material was CD4+ or CD8+ T cells sorted from blood, obtained in a trial of the OX40 agonist ivuxolimab. Receptor source: an adult with an advanced solid tumor such as melanoma, head and neck, liver or kidney cancer.

The rearrangement joins TRBV28 to TRBJ2-3, with 7 bases that match TRBD1. This CDR3 is 16 amino acids long. V lost 8 bases and J lost 2; bases outside the gene matches: 13. The germline V gene encodes CDR1 MDHEN and CDR2 SYDVKM. The CDR3 here is CASGTDPLIPTDTQYF. In nucleotides, the CDR3 is TGTGCCAGCGGGACAGACCCCTTAATCCCCACAGATACGCAGTATTTT.

This clone appeared a single time. This chain uses TRBV4-3 with TRBJ2-1; the match to TRBD1 covers 8 bases. CDR3 length: 13 amino acids. V gave up 3 bases and J gave up 8 bases; unmatched junction bases: 3. Germline V gene sequence: CDR1 LGHNA, CDR2 YSLEER. The CDR3 reads CASSQVQGDEQFF. The CDR3 DNA is TGCGCCAGCAGCCAGGTACAGGGGGATGAGCAGTTCTTC.

The chain carries TRBV4-3 and TRBJ2-1; no reliable D call. The germline V gene encodes CDR1 LGHNA and CDR2 YSLEER. The CDR3 sequence is 12 residues long. Trimming shortened V by 0 bases and J by 7 bases, and 4 bases separated the two germline ends. The CDR3 spells CASSQDPNEQFF. The CDR3 DNA follows: TGCGCCAGCAGCCAAGATCCGAATGAGCAGTTCTTC.

CDR3 sequence: CASSPHPGGQNEQYF. In DNA form, the CDR3 reads TGTGCCAGTAGTCCTCATCCCGGGGGGCAGAACGAGCAGTACTTC. J is TRBJ2-7 and V is TRBV19; D is perhaps TRBD2 (7 bases). V lost 5 bases and J 5 bases, leaving 19 bases between the germline ends. The CDR3 totals 15 residues. CDR1 and CDR2 from the germline V gene are LNHDA and SQIVND (reference sequence). Together with reference TRBV19 and TRBJ2-7, the CDR3 gives the full variable domain: DGGITQSPKYLFRKEGQNVTLSCEQNLNHDAMYWYRQDPGQGLRLIYYSQIVNDFQKGDIAEGYSVSREKKESFPLTVTSAQKNPTAFYLCASSPHPGGQNEQYFGPGTRLTVT.

CDR3 DNA sequence: TGTGCCAGCAGCAACCGGGCGAAAGCTTCCTACAATGAGCAGTTCTTC. Translated: CASSNRAKASYNEQFF. The V call is TRBV7-9, the J call TRBJ2-1, with D hard to call. This CDR3 comprises 16 residues. Germline CDR1 and CDR2: SEHNR and FQNEAQ (reference sequence). The ends were cut back, 5 bases at V and 1 base at J, with 15 bases in the middle.

The chain combines TRBV6-1 with TRBJ2-7, with a tentative D call TRBD2 (6 bases). There are 13 residues in the CDR3. CDR1 MNHNS and CDR2 SASEGT come from the germline V gene. Trimming removed 2 bases at V and 2 bases at J, with 7 bases between. This CDR3 is CASSERGTYEQYF. Written as DNA, the CDR3 is TGTGCCAGCAGTGAACGCGGGACCTACGAGCAGTACTTC.

The chain carries TRBV4-3 and TRBJ2-2; 13 bases agree with TRBD2. Germline-derived CDR1 and CDR2 are LGHNA and YSLEER. V lost 0 bases to trimming and J lost 4 bases; unmatched junction nucleotides: 8. The CDR3 contains 19 residues. The CDR3 here is CASSQEATSGGAVTGELFF. CDR3 sequence (DNA): TGCGCCAGCAGCCAAGAAGCAACTAGCGGGGGGGCGGTCACCGGGGAGCTGTTTTTT.

The chain links TRBV10-1 to TRBJ1-5; D not resolved. This CDR3 spans 13 amino acids. V was clipped by 3 bases and J by 5 bases, with 8 bases between them. From germline, CDR1 is WNHNN and CDR2 SYGVQD (reference sequence). CDR3 sequence: CASSERVDQPQHF. Written as DNA, the CDR3 is TGCGCCAGCAGTGAAAGGGTGGATCAGCCCCAGCATTTT.

This chain uses TRBV27 with TRBJ1-5; D is ambiguous. CDR1 and CDR2 from the germline V gene are MNHEY and SMNVEV (reference sequence). Trimming pared 5 bases from V and 0 bases from J, leaving 8 bases between. This CDR3 is 14 amino acids long. The CDR3 sequence: CASSTQDSNQPQHF. DNA for the CDR3: TGTGCCAGCAGTACCCAGGATAGCAATCAGCCCCAGCATTTT.

The chain carries TRBV19 and TRBJ1-1; D is unclear. There are 11 residues in the CDR3. The germline CDR1 and CDR2 sequences are LNHDA and SQIVND (reference sequence). Trimming took 1 base from V and 5 from J, leaving 2 bases between them. This CDR3 reads CASSIGTEAFF. The CDR3 nucleotides read TGTGCCAGTAGTATAGGTACTGAAGCTTTCTTT.

The rearrangement links TRBV6-5 to TRBJ1-5; a possible D gene is TRBD1 (5 bases). CDR3 length: 14 amino acids. CDR1 is MNHEY and CDR2 is SVGAGI in the germline V gene. Trimming took off 2 bases at V and 9 bases at J, with 14 bases between the two ends. The CDR3 bases are TGTGCCAGCAGTTACATAGGGGTTGCCGGGCCCCAGCATTTT. Translating it yields CASSYIGVAGPQHF.

This clone occurred a few times. The gene calls are TRBV28 and TRBJ2-3, with D possibly being TRBD2 (5 bases). The CDR3 spans 17 residues. Germline V gene lookup returns CDR1 MDHEN and CDR2 SYDVKM. The V gene lost 6 bases and the J gene lost 2 bases, with 21 bases spanning the gap. Here the CDR3 reads CASRPTGIAWDTDTQYF. Here the CDR3 DNA reads TGTGCCAGCAGGCCAACCGGGATCGCCTGGGACACAGATACGCAGTATTTT.

The chain couples TRBV6-5 to TRBJ1-1; possible D gene TRBD1, 5 bases. This CDR3 has 11 amino acids. The germline gives CDR1 MNHEY, CDR2 SVGAGI. V lost 4 bases and J 5 bases, leaving 5 bases between the germline ends. Here the CDR3 DNA reads TGTGCCAGCAGTTGGGGGACTGAAGCTTTCTTT. As protein: CASSWGTEAFF.

This rearrangement joins TRBV5-1 to TRBJ2-2; D uncertain. The germline CDR1 and CDR2 sequences are SGHRS and YFSETQ. CDR3 length: 16 residues. Between the trimmed V and J ends, which lost 4 bases and 2 bases, there was a span of 15 bases. Written as DNA, the CDR3 is TGCGCCAGCAGCCCGTTTCCAGGCAGCAACACCGGGGAGCTGTTTTTT. Its protein is CASSPFPGSNTGELFF.

V is TRBV6-1 and J is TRBJ2-7, with D perhaps matching TRBD2 (5 bases). The CDR3 is 13 residues long. Germline CDR1 and CDR2: MNHNS and SASEGT. Trimming cost V 4 bases and J 7 bases, with 14 bases left between them. CDR3 amino acids: CASSARVTWEQYF. The CDR3 DNA sequence: TGTGCCAGCAGTGCGAGGGTGACTTGGGAGCAGTACTTC.

V gene TRBV27 combines with J gene TRBJ2-7, with TRBD1 matching over 9 bases. Germline V CDR1 and CDR2: MNHEY, SMNVEV (reference sequence). This CDR3 is 14 amino acids long. V lost 6 bases, J lost 5 bases, and 8 bases stayed unmatched. In DNA, the CDR3 is TGTGCCAGCAGCTCGGGACAGGGCGGGCACGAGCAGTACTTC. It specifies CASSSGQGGHEQYF.

This clone was detected only once. The V and J genes are TRBV19 and TRBJ1-1; unclear D gene. Deletions cut 4 bases from V and 5 bases from J, with 14 bases between. Germline lookup yields CDR1 LNHDA and CDR2 SQIVND (reference sequence). The CDR3 consists of 14 residues. The CDR3 here is CASSTIQIGTEAFF. CDR3 bases: TGTGCCAGTAGTACGATACAGATCGGGACTGAAGCTTTCTTT. The whole variable domain, filled in from reference TRBV19 and TRBJ1-1, reads DGGITQSPKYLFRKEGQNVTLSCEQNLNHDAMYWYRQDPGQGLRLIYYSQIVNDFQKGDIAEGYSVSREKKESFPLTVTSAQKNPTAFYLCASSTIQIGTEAFFGQGTRLTVV.

V and J are TRBV5-6 and TRBJ2-7; D uncertain. The germline gives CDR1 SGHDT, CDR2 YYEEEE. V dropped 2 bases and J dropped 2 bases, with 2 bases sitting between them. The CDR3 loop spans 11 amino acids. In DNA form, the CDR3 reads TGTGCCAGCAGCTTTACCTACGAGCAGTACTTC. Protein: CASSFTYEQYF. The full variable domain, with the rest looked up from reference TRBV5-6 and TRBJ2-7, is DAGVTQSPTHLIKTRGQQVTLRCSPKSGHDTVSWYQQALGQGPQFIFQYYEEEERQRGNFPDRFSGHQFPNYSSELNVNALLLGDSALYLCASSFTYEQYFGPGTRLTVT.

This sequence joins TRBV5-4 and TRBJ2-5; D is unresolved. The germline V and J ends were trimmed by 1 base and 5 bases, with 18 bases remaining between them. The CDR3 is 16 residues long. CDR1 is SGHNT and CDR2 is YYREEE in the germline V gene (reference sequence). CDR3 region: CASSLLVAGEGETQYF. The CDR3 DNA reads as TGTGCCAGCAGCTTGCTAGTAGCTGGGGAAGGTGAGACCCAGTACTTC.

The rearrangement links TRBV27 to TRBJ1-5; no reliable D call. This CDR3 spans 14 amino acids. CDR1 MNHEY and CDR2 SMNVEV come from the germline V gene (reference sequence). V lost 3 bases, J lost 4 bases, and 10 bases lay in between. The CDR3 region has the DNA TGTGCCAGCAGTTTGACTCCTCTAAATCAGCCCCAGCATTTT. It codes for CASSLTPLNQPQHF.

The rearrangement uses TRBV28 and TRBJ2-7; 11 bases are shared with TRBD2. Unmatched junction bases numbered 2, after V lost 5 bases and J lost 2 bases. Per germline, CDR1 MDHEN and CDR2 SYDVKM. The CDR3 contains 14 residues. Here the CDR3 reads CASSRLAGTYEQYF. The DNA for the CDR3 is TGTGCCAGCAGTCGACTAGCGGGAACCTACGAGCAGTACTTC.

The J gene is TRBJ1-1, the V gene TRBV7-3; D is uncertain. In germline, CDR1 is SGHTA, CDR2 FQGTGA. V shed 1 base and J shed 7 bases, with 10 bases lying between them. The CDR3 sequence is 13 residues long. The CDR3 nucleotides are TGTGCCAGCAGCTTAATGCCCGGGTATGAAGCTTTCTTT. Residues: CASSLMPGYEAFF.

The chain has TRBV30 and TRBJ2-7; D remains ambiguous. This CDR3 spans 11 amino acids. Germline CDR1 reads GTSNPN; CDR2 reads SVGIG (reference sequence). V dropped 0 bases and J dropped 4 bases, with 4 bases sitting between them. CDR3 DNA: TGTGCCTGGAGTGTAGGGTACGAGCAGTACTTC. It codes for CAWSVGYEQYF.

The chain couples TRBV2 to TRBJ1-5; 8 positions agree with TRBD1. Germline V lookup: CDR1 SNHLY, CDR2 FYNNEI. Germline trimming cut 6 bases from V and 2 bases from J; bases unmatched to any gene: 9. The length of the CDR3 is 16 residues. CDR3 nucleotide sequence: TGTGCCAGCAGGCGGACAGGGATGGAAGGCAATCAGCCCCAGCATTTT. It encodes CASRRTGMEGNQPQHF.

V gene TRBV6-1 combines with J gene TRBJ1-4, with unresolved D. V was pared by 6 bases and J by 6 bases, with 17 bases between. Germline CDR1 is MNHNS and CDR2 is SASEGT. The CDR3 covers 15 residues. DNA of the CDR3: TGTGCCAGCAGAGCCCACTTTCTCTTGCATGAAAAACTGTTTTTT. This encodes CASRAHFLLHEKLFF.

This clone was detected only once. The rearrangement links TRBV6-6 to TRBJ2-5, with 12 positions matching TRBD2. The CDR3 loop spans 16 amino acids. Trimming removed 6 bases from V and 3 bases from J; junction bases left unmatched: 8. Germline CDR1 and CDR2: MNHNY and SVGAGI (reference sequence). As DNA, the CDR3 is TGTGCCAGCAGCTATACTAGCGGGGGGCCTAAAGAGACCCAGTACTTC. Encoded protein: CASSYTSGGPKETQYF.

The V gene is TRBV13, the J gene TRBJ1-1; D unresolved. This CDR3 has 12 amino acids. Germline V CDR1 and CDR2: PRHDT, FYEKMQ (reference sequence). V lost 1 base and J lost 3, with 3 bases in between. The CDR3 loop is CASSLDDTEAFF. The CDR3 DNA sequence: TGTGCCAGCAGCTTAGATGACACTGAAGCTTTCTTT.

This clone has a handful of counts. The chain recombines TRBV28 with TRBJ1-6, with no clear D. CDR1 is MDHEN and CDR2 is SYDVKM in the germline V gene. Trimming shortened V by 10 bases and J by 4 bases, and 14 bases separated the two germline ends. The CDR3 runs to 14 residues. The DNA of the CDR3 is TGTGCCACTTCTTTTCAGAGTTATAATTCACCCCTCCACTTT. The encoded protein is CATSFQSYNSPLHF.

V and J are TRBV7-6 and TRBJ1-3; TRBD1 might be the D (5 bases). Trimming removed 5 bases from V and 4 bases from J, with 15 bases in between. Germline lookup yields CDR1 SGHVS and CDR2 FNYEAQ. This CDR3 is 15 amino acids long. The CDR3 region has the DNA TGTGCCAGCAGCCTCCGCAGGGACGGCGGAAACACCATATATTTT. It codes for CASSLRRDGGNTIYF. The full variable domain, with the rest looked up from reference TRBV7-6 and TRBJ1-3, is GAGVSQSPRYKVTKRGQDVALRCDPISGHVSLYWYRQALGQGPEFLTYFNYEAQQDKSGLPNDRFSAERPEGSISTLTIQRTEQRDSAMYRCASSLRRDGGNTIYFGEGSWLTVV.